These 26 T cell receptor beta chains were all obtained from the same sample, sequenced in a study of chemoradiotherapy in HPV16-positive cancers. The assay was immunoSEQ multiplex PCR, and TCRdb's table has in-frame clones only and misses some. The sample contains about 6,100 clones, around 72% of which appear only once. The sequencing used tumor tissue, collected from a patient who underwent chemoradiotherapy. These receptors originate from a human donor with HPV-associated anogenital cancer.

This chain joins TRBV6-6 and TRBJ2-5; D is unresolved. The CDR3 totals 14 residues. The V gene's germline CDR1 is MNHNY and CDR2 SVGAGI (reference sequence). V shed 4 bases and J shed 2 bases, with 11 bases lying between them. CDR3: CASSSTSRQETQYF. The CDR3 DNA reads TGTGCCAGCAGTTCCACTTCCCGGCAAGAGACCCAGTACTTC.

This clone appeared a few times. The CDR3: CASSLQEGMSTGELFF. The CDR3 nucleotides are TGTGCCAGCAGCCTACAGGAGGGTATGAGCACCGGGGAGCTGTTTTTT. This sequence joins TRBV9 and TRBJ2-2; tentatively, D is TRBD2 (6 bases). The CDR3 has 16 residues. Per germline, CDR1 SGDLS and CDR2 YYNGEE. The germline V and J ends were trimmed by 4 bases and 4 bases, with 17 bases remaining between them.

V gene TRBV6-5 combines with J gene TRBJ2-3; no reliable D call. The length of the CDR3 is 16 residues. Trimming removed 0 bases from V and 7 bases from J, with 17 bases in between. Per germline, CDR1 MNHEY and CDR2 SVGAGI. The chain's CDR3 is CASSYSRTRRDNTQYF. In DNA form, the CDR3 reads TGTGCCAGCAGTTACTCTAGGACCAGGCGAGATAATACGCAGTATTTT.

In this sample, this clone turned up a few times. The chain has TRBV11-3 and TRBJ1-3; D gene ambiguous. Germline lookup yields CDR1 SGHNT and CDR2 YENEEA. The ends were cut back, 5 bases at V and 0 bases at J, with 5 bases in the middle. This CDR3 is 13 amino acids long. The CDR3 DNA sequence: TGTGCCAGCAGCGGGGACTCTGGAAACACCATATATTTT. Its protein is CASSGDSGNTIYF. The entire variable domain, with the rest obtained from reference TRBV11-3 and TRBJ1-3, is as follows: EAGVVQSPRYKIIEKKQPVAFWCNPISGHNTLYWYLQNLGQGPELLIRYENEEAVDDSQLPKDRFSAERLKGVDSTLKIQPAELGDSAVYLCASSGDSGNTIYFGEGSWLTVV.

The chain recombines TRBV11-2 with TRBJ1-1; D unresolved. Trimming cost V 1 base and J 0 bases, with 3 bases left between them. The CDR3 totals 13 residues. The germline gives CDR1 SGHAT, CDR2 FQNNGV. CDR3 residues: CASSLGVNTEAFF. In DNA form, the CDR3 reads TGTGCCAGCAGCTTAGGAGTGAACACTGAAGCTTTCTTT.

This clone was seen only a few times. The CDR3 DNA is TGTGCCAGCTCACCACCAGGGTTATACGAGCAGTACTTC. Protein: CASSPPGLYEQYF. J is TRBJ2-7 and V is TRBV18, with D hard to call. V was trimmed by 0 bases and J by 4 bases, leaving 7 bases between them. The germline V gene has CDR1 KGHSH and CDR2 LQKENI. This CDR3 comprises 13 residues.

This rearrangement joins TRBV27 to TRBJ2-1; TRBD1 aligns across 11 bases. Losses at the gene ends were 5 bases for V and 12 bases for J; bases not matched to a gene: 9. The CDR3 has 14 amino acids. Germline V gives CDR1 MNHEY, CDR2 SMNVEV (reference sequence). The CDR3 here is CASSPRTGGDSQFF. In DNA, the CDR3 is TGTGCCAGCAGTCCGAGGACAGGGGGCGATTCGCAGTTCTTC.

This chain links TRBV5-1 with TRBJ2-1; TRBD2 matches at 11 bases. Germline V gene data show CDR1 as SGHRS and CDR2 as YFSETQ. The CDR3 is 14 amino acids. The junction had 7 bases not matched to a gene; V was cut back by 3 bases and J by 11 bases. CDR3 amino acids: CASSWGGLAGQQFF. CDR3 sequence (DNA): TGCGCCAGCAGCTGGGGAGGACTAGCGGGCCAGCAGTTCTTC.

This chain joins TRBV6-1 and TRBJ1-2; 8 positions match TRBD1. This CDR3 is built from 15 residues. The V segment lost 3 bases and the J segment 4 bases; nucleotides outside the gene matches: 7. The germline CDR1 and CDR2 sequences are MNHNS and SASEGT. CDR3: CASSDGQGATYGYTF. For the CDR3, the DNA is TGTGCCAGCAGTGACGGTCAGGGGGCAACCTATGGCTACACCTTC.

The chain employs TRBV29-1 and TRBJ2-2; 7 positions match TRBD2. Germline V CDR1 and CDR2: SQVTM, ANQGSEA. The V segment lost 6 bases and the J segment 5 bases; nucleotides outside the gene matches: 6. This CDR3 has 13 residues. CDR3 DNA sequence: TGCAGCGTGTCGGGGAGGGCAACCGGGGAGCTGTTTTTT. It is translated as CSVSGRATGELFF.

The CDR3 nucleotides are TGTGCCAGGGGGACTTTTGCCTACGAGCAGTACTTC. This encodes CARGTFAYEQYF. The chain links TRBV6-1 to TRBJ2-7; tentative D call: TRBD2 (6 bases). V lost 9 bases and J 2 bases, leaving 11 bases between the germline ends. Per the germline V gene, CDR1 is MNHNS and CDR2 is SASEGT. The length of the CDR3 is 12 residues.

The chain employs TRBV6-4 and TRBJ2-2; 7 nucleotides align to TRBD2. Looked up from germline, CDR1 is MRHNA and CDR2 is SNTAGT. V shed 6 bases and J 7 bases; nucleotides not matched to a gene: 5. This CDR3 spans 13 amino acids. DNA for the CDR3: TGTGCCAGCAGAACTAGCGTTGGCGGGGAGCTGTTTTTT. Its translation is CASRTSVGGELFF.

The rearrangement links TRBV6-1 to TRBJ1-2; possibly TRBD1 for D (6 bases). Trimming left V 5 bases short and J 4 bases short, with 17 bases between. The CDR3 totals 15 residues. The germline CDR1 and CDR2 sequences are MNHNS and SASEGT. The CDR3 region is CASSSQTGTIYGYTF. The CDR3 nucleotides are TGTGCCAGCAGTTCCCAAACAGGGACCATCTATGGCTACACCTTC.

The chain uses TRBV27 and TRBJ2-7; a possible D gene is TRBD2 (6 bases). V dropped 4 bases and J dropped 2 bases, with 21 bases sitting between them. CDR1 is MNHEY and CDR2 is SMNVEV in the germline V gene (reference sequence). This CDR3 contains 17 residues. The CDR3 bases are TGTGCCAGCAGTTCGTCTTCTATTTTCGCGGGACCCTACGAGCAGTACTTC. Amino acids: CASSSSSIFAGPYEQYF.

This chain joins TRBV6-1 and TRBJ1-4; D gene ambiguous. The CDR3 consists of 15 residues. V dropped 0 bases and J dropped 5 bases, with 10 bases sitting between them. Germline CDR1 MNHNS, CDR2 SASEGT. CDR3 nucleotide sequence: TGTGCCAGCAGTGAAGCGATGACAATGAATGAAAAACTGTTTTTT. Translating gives CASSEAMTMNEKLFF.

V gene TRBV30 combines with J gene TRBJ1-2, with 9 positions matching TRBD1. The CDR3 consists of 14 residues. V trimming: 5 bases; J trimming: 4 bases; junction bases outside the gene matches: 8. Germline CDR1 is GTSNPN and CDR2 is SVGIG (reference sequence). The CDR3 loop is CAWAGTGIFYGYTF. For the CDR3, the DNA is TGTGCCTGGGCCGGGACAGGGATATTCTATGGCTACACCTTC.

The chain links TRBV27 to TRBJ1-2, with 7 bases matching TRBD1. V lost 3 bases, J lost 7 bases, and 8 bases stayed unmatched. Germline CDR1 and CDR2: MNHEY and SMNVEV (reference sequence). CDR3 length: 14 residues. CDR3 nucleotides: TGTGCCAGCAGTTTCGAAAGGGGGCTGAGTGGCTACACCTTC. Its translation is CASSFERGLSGYTF.

The chain has TRBV9 and TRBJ2-2; 8 positions agree with TRBD1. V shed 3 bases and J 7 bases; nucleotides not matched to a gene: 8. Germline CDR1 is SGDLS and CDR2 is YYNGEE. The CDR3 length is 15 residues. CDR3 sequence (DNA): TGTGCCAGCAGCGGTACACAAACAGGGGGCGGGGAGCTGTTTTTT. Its translation is CASSGTQTGGGELFF.

This clone occurred once. The chain has TRBV28 and TRBJ1-5; TRBD1 agrees at 7 bases. With V trimmed by 5 bases and J by 0 bases, 4 bases remained unmatched. The germline V gene has CDR1 MDHEN and CDR2 SYDVKM. This CDR3 spans 15 amino acids. CDR3 amino acids: CASSPGTASNQPQHF. DNA of the CDR3: TGTGCCAGCAGTCCGGGGACAGCTAGCAATCAGCCCCAGCATTTT.

This clone came up once. CDR3 DNA: TGTGCCAGCAGCGCACAGGGTAAAGCAGATACGCAGTATTTT. This translates into CASSAQGKADTQYF. The chain couples TRBV9 to TRBJ2-3, with D perhaps matching TRBD1 (6 bases). From germline, CDR1 is SGDLS and CDR2 YYNGEE. The CDR3 is 14 amino acids. V was shortened by 3 bases and J by 4 bases, with 12 bases between the two germline ends.

The CDR3 spells CASSLAAQGGNEQFF. CDR3 in DNA: TGTGCCAGCAGCTTAGCCGCCCAGGGGGGGAATGAGCAGTTCTTC. The chain uses TRBV7-3 and TRBJ2-1, with D perhaps matching TRBD1 or TRBD2 (7 bases each). Germline values: CDR1 SGHTA, CDR2 FQGTGA. The V and J ends lost 2 bases and 7 bases respectively, with 15 bases between them. CDR3 length equals 15 residues.

V usage is TRBV27 and J usage is TRBJ2-7, with D unclear. Germline assignment: CDR1 MNHEY and CDR2 SMNVEV (reference sequence). The CDR3 is 14 residues long. V lost 2 bases and J lost 3, with 11 bases in between. CDR3 amino acids: CASSLGSMSYEQYF. CDR3 DNA sequence: TGTGCCAGCAGTTTAGGATCCATGAGCTACGAGCAGTACTTC.

The chain employs TRBV25-1 and TRBJ1-4; D gene uncertain. The CDR3 has 15 amino acids. The V gene lost 1 base and the J gene lost 3 bases, with 9 bases spanning the gap. CDR1 and CDR2 (germline): MGHDK, SYGVNS. For the CDR3, the DNA is TGTGCCAGCAGTGAATTTCGAGGTTCTAATGAAAAACTGTTTTTT. It translates to CASSEFRGSNEKLFF. The variable domain in full, completed from reference TRBV25-1 and TRBJ1-4, reads EADIYQTPRYLVIGTGKKITLECSQTMGHDKMYWYQQDPGMELHLIHYSYGVNSTEKGDLSSESTVSRIRTEHFPLTLESARPSHTSQYLCASSEFRGSNEKLFFGSGTQLSVL.

This clone was counted a few times. The chain recombines TRBV6-1 with TRBJ2-5; 7 bases map to TRBD2. CDR1 is MNHNS, CDR2 SASEGT, per germline. The CDR3 loop spans 14 amino acids. The V segment lost 11 bases and the J segment 7 bases; nucleotides outside the gene matches: 16. The CDR3 protein is CAATQAGSGGTQYF. In nucleotides, the CDR3 is TGTGCCGCCACTCAGGCGGGATCGGGGGGGACCCAGTACTTC.

This chain uses TRBV29-1 with TRBJ2-7; D remains unclear. Germline loops: CDR1 SQVTM, CDR2 ANQGSEA. There are 11 residues in the CDR3. V dropped 4 bases and J dropped 4 bases, with 8 bases sitting between them. For the CDR3, the DNA is TGCAGCGTTGGACTCACTTACGAGCAGTACTTC. This codes for CSVGLTYEQYF.

Only one count was recorded for this clone. V usage is TRBV5-6 and J usage is TRBJ1-5, with D possibly being TRBD1 (6 bases). CDR3 length: 16 amino acids. The V gene's germline CDR1 is SGHDT and CDR2 YYEEEE. V was shortened by 2 bases and J by 7 bases, with 19 bases between the two germline ends. CDR3 sequence (DNA): TGTGCCAGCAGCTTAAGCGGGACGGGGGCGGAACAGCCCCAGCATTTT. It specifies CASSLSGTGAEQPQHF.